What follows describes a single TCR beta chain. Only one count was recorded for this clone. The specificity of this receptor is unknown. No base quality information exists; no much larger clone differs at one position. The sample contains more than one DNA sequence encoding this CDR3. In total, 600 or so healthy bone marrow donors made up the cohort. All cohort members were sampled while nominally healthy, although unrecorded immune exposures were likely present. The donor was CMV seropositive and belonged to the group of more than 250 seropositive cohort members. A peripheral blood sample was collected from each donor, and TCR beta sequencing was performed on peripheral blood mononuclear cells. The Qiagen DNeasy Blood Extraction Kit was used to extract genomic DNA from the blood cell samples. This sample is part of a study of cytomegalovirus exposure and HLA in healthy donors (dated by TCRdb to between 2016 and 2019). Context from the whole study: In an earlier analysis of 587 of the donors, roughly 300 Gb of sequence data and about 110 million unique TCR beta sequences from roughly 200 million T cells were reported. An early release that covered some 630 HLA-typed donors contained about 300 gigabases of sequencing data and tens of millions of unique TCR sequences. The genetic ancestry cluster associated with self-reported Caucasian donors included 80% to 90% of the roughly 360 genotyped donors. The study aimed to test whether cataloging public T cell receptors could reveal signatures of past pathogen exposure. Using immunosequencing, the study profiled T cell repertoires from some 670 subjects and related those repertoires to cytomegalovirus serostatus. A separate validation cohort of over 95 different subjects was used in addition to the roughly 700-subject first cohort. To predict cytomegalovirus infection status, the study combined high-throughput TCR immunosequencing, statistical association of individual TCRs with disease status, and machine learning. A later analysis re-examined previously published TCR beta repertoires from hundreds of donors and added high-resolution HLA genotyping to investigate patterns of TCR occurrence. Rather than using new phenotypic data, the later analysis identified candidate immune exposures from TCR beta sequences and from how often those sequences occurred across donors. An earlier analysis of approximately 630 of the donors applied high-throughput TCR beta sequencing to assess whether each TCR beta V gene segment acted as functional or pseudogenic. Alongside the repertoire data, information on donor age, sex, ethnicity and CMV serostatus was compiled. In a later genetic analysis, genome-wide SNP genotypes for about 60% of the 666 donors were used, and that subset was treated as a discovery cohort. Every repertoire in the discovery cohort had been generated on one and the same sequencing platform. Both class I and class II loci were covered by HLA typing, at four-digit resolution. Typing coverage varied by locus: 629-630 donors for A, B, C, DRB1 and DQB1; some 520 for DQA1; more than 600 for DPA1; fewer than 480 for DPB1. Several DR-DQ haplotypes were handled as single units for association and clustering, since linkage in the cohort was strong. Across under 500 genotyped donors of the cohort, an average of about 200,000 unique TCR beta nucleotide sequences per donor were sequenced, and approximately 17% of those sequences were non-productive. On the study overall, not on this receptor specifically: A later analysis found that TCR association rates varied across HLA loci, with DRB1 alleles showing the most associated TCRs and HLA-C alleles the fewest. A later analysis associated about 18,000 TCR beta sequences with specific HLA alleles at a false discovery rate of 0.05. Some IMGT-functional V segments, including TRBV6-2 and TRBV6-3, could not be distinguished by the 87-base-pair reads and were therefore excluded. Cytomegalovirus status was reported to be diagnosed by the classifier with high specificity and sensitivity in both the original and validation cohorts. According to a later genetic analysis, donors in an Asian-associated ancestry cluster had fewer N-insertions in productive TCRs than the approximately 670-donor mean. According to a later analysis, most CMV-associated TCR beta chains appeared to be HLA-restricted, and the HLA associations seemed to be driven largely by CMV exposure. Across donors, most TCR sequences were observed very rarely, whereas some public TCRs were present in many individuals. In vitro tests confirmed that three of the cytomegalovirus-associated TCR beta chains recognize cytomegalovirus antigens. Linkage disequilibrium might explain the correlated functional status among segregating V segments, but an unknown experimental factor could not be excluded. Several of the top co-occurrence clusters appeared to be linked to parvovirus B19, influenza, CMV and Epstein-Barr virus, according to a later analysis. In this cohort, only TCR beta chains were sequenced, and detectable features were limited by the absence of alpha or paired-chain data. The sequencing pipeline was judged likely to have produced a cluster of highly shared sequence variants as a technical artifact. A further reported finding was that TCR beta sequences accurately predicted the HLA-A and HLA-B alleles for most subjects in the first cohort. Broadly in line with IMGT annotations, most TCR beta V segments showed up in productive rearrangements about 87% or about 30% of the time in an earlier analysis of 587 of the donors. CMV serostatus was the only immune exposure information available for the cohort. Because some donors lacked HLA typing at each locus, the association tests relied only on the typed subset. Because counts were too low, some 17 rarely observed V segments, including chromosome 9 orphons, were left out of the earlier analysis of 587 of the donors. The study listed 170 or so TCR beta chains as associated with cytomegalovirus. An association between a missense DCLRE1C variant and V-gene and J-gene trimming of TCR beta chains was found in a later genetic analysis and replicated in an independent cohort. The presence/absence analyses assumed that sequencing depth was roughly uniform across donors, and that assumption may not be true. Compared with equally common non-associated chains, HLA-associated TCR beta chains in a later analysis were more clonally expanded and had lower generation probabilities. When HLA alleles, especially DR and DQ, strongly co-occurred, attributing TCR associations to individual alleles was difficult. The authors suggested that the approach could potentially be extended to other disease states and immunological phenotypes.

Sequences SQVTM (CDR1) and ANQGSEA (CDR2) are obtained from the germline V gene. There are 12 amino acids in the CDR3, from cysteine to phenylalanine inclusive. CDR3 DNA only is kept here, 36 bases in frame from base 1. Trimming removed 4 bases from V and 4 bases from J; the gene matches leave 1 base unexplained. Libraries came from the immunoSEQ multiplex PCR assay. The multiplex PCR relied on a mix of 60 forward primers for TCR Vbeta segments and 13 reverse primers for TCR Jbeta segments. The CDR3 region of rearranged TCR beta genes was amplified from genomic DNA by a multiplex PCR assay. Amplified TCR beta libraries were sequenced as 87-base-pair reads on the Illumina HiSeq System. Regarding the original processing steps: In a later analysis, roughly 80 million unique TCR beta chains were counted across the 666 repertoires, and around 10 million of these chains were shared by at least two donors. A nearest-neighbor algorithm error-corrected the raw reads and collapsed the reads into unique sequences, merging closely related sequences to remove PCR and sequencing errors. To assign V, D and J gene segments, CDR3 sequences were aligned to IMGT reference sequences. For a sequence to be retained, at least a six-nucleotide match to both a V gene segment and a J gene segment was required. Rearrangements were called productive when the CDR3 lacked stop codons and stayed in frame with V and J; all others were non-productive. CDR3 was defined according to IMGT convention as the region running from the second conserved V-encoded cysteine to the conserved J-encoded phenylalanine. Sequences without an unambiguous match to a single V gene segment were excluded from the earlier analysis of about 630 of the donors. An earlier analysis of 587 of the donors called V segments functional above 56.7% productive rearrangements and segregating when the between-donor standard deviation exceeded 5%. To diagnose cytomegalovirus status from the catalog of TCR beta chain sequences, a statistical classification framework was built. A later analysis assigned V and J genes by comparing TCR nucleotide sequences with IMGT/GENE-DB human TR gene sequences. The TCRdist pipeline was used in a later analysis to assign CDR3 sequences and most-parsimonious VDJ recombination scenarios. In a later analysis, each TCR beta chain was defined by its CDR3 amino acid sequence together with its V-gene family, and reads lacking a unique V-gene family were excluded. To address suspected cross-contamination and a sequencing artifact, a later analysis removed roughly 580 highly shared, low-generation-probability nucleotide sequences. In a later analysis, a clonal expansion index was calculated for each public chain from normalized within-repertoire ranks of inferred template counts. A later analysis computed generation probabilities with a VDJ recombination model fitted to out-of-frame rearrangements, and checked the results against IGoR. Hypergeometric tests were used in a later analysis to score TCR-TCR, TCR-HLA and TCR-CMV co-occurrence, with a repertoire-size bias correction applied to the TCR pairs. A later analysis estimated false discovery rates by permuting HLA or CMV assignments 20 times. In a later analysis, co-occurring TCRs were grouped using DBSCAN, with TCRdist sequence similarity added in when clustering inside HLA-allele-positive subsets. Co-occurrence clustering excluded repertoires with fewer than 30,000 or more than 120,000 public chains, plus five with anomalous nucleotide sharing. What TCRdb holds here is the immuneACCESS table cut down to in-frame rearrangements. Part of the clones is not present; checked against another copy, under half of the missing clones reflect an unresolved V gene, and the others are unexplained. V, J and clone size reflect that table, while D and trimming were determined from the DNA. The table for this sample lists over 150,000 clones; 73% of them were counted only once. The top ten clonotypes cover approximately 5.4% of the sample.

The receptor chain draws on TRBV29-1 and TRBJ1-1; 9 middle bases align to TRBD1. The sequencing input was PBMCs. This sequence originates from a woman under 30 in good health and CMV-seropositive. The bases read TGCAGCGTTGGACAGGGGGTCACTGAAGCTTTCTTT. Translated, this gives CSVGQGVTEAFF.